Reported below is one TCR beta chain. Antigen: not known. The data originate from a study of T cell repertoires in cytomegalovirus infection. Study context: CMV infection plus the matching HLA type was flagged by public TCR beta signatures.

TCRdb reprocessed the reads via MiXCR and lists one record per CDR3 protein. This table has about 130,000 distinct CDR3 sequences, around 25% appearing once. Regarding the study as a whole: What dominated the ex vivo response were HLA-C-restricted CMV-specific TCR beta clonotypes. CMV carriers with the relevant HLA were identified by cumulative public TCR beta family frequency.

The CDR3 runs 18 residues. Germline values: CDR1 MNHNS, CDR2 SASEGT. With V trimmed by 0 bases and J by 7 bases, 11 bases remained unmatched. What was sequenced was PBMCs, sequenced either directly or after in vitro stimulation (not recorded which). This receptor was taken from a human donor in good health (CMV status not recorded). Some clones in this sample may be carry-over from other donors' samples. This rearrangement joins TRBV6-1 to TRBJ2-2; 10 positions agree with TRBD2. The CDR3 loop is CASSEAFFSGRKGGELFF. The CDR3, as DNA: TGTGCCAGCAGTGAAGCGTTTTTTAGCGGGAGGAAGGGCGGGGAGCTGTTTTTT.